These 10 T cell receptor beta chains originate from one sample sequenced in a study of T cell responses to AZD1222 COVID-19 vaccine. Method: immunoSEQ multiplex PCR; TCRdb's copy keeps in-frame clones and lacks some. The sample includes about 110,000 clones, about 87% of them seen just once. The material sequenced was peripheral blood, taken 28 days after the second AZD1222 dose. These receptors originate from an adult who received the AZD1222 COVID-19 vaccine.

Only one count was recorded for this clone. The chain links TRBV7-3 to TRBJ2-3; D tentatively reads TRBD1 or TRBD2 (5 bases each). Germline V gives CDR1 SGHTA, CDR2 FQGTGA. V dropped 3 bases and J dropped 7 bases, with 17 bases sitting between them. The CDR3 is made up of 15 amino acids. CDR3 nucleotides: TGTGCCAGCAGCTTCGGGGCGCCGGGTACAAATACGCAGTATTTT. Its translation is CASSFGAPGTNTQYF. The full variable domain, with the rest looked up from reference TRBV7-3 and TRBJ2-3, is GAGVSQTPSNKVTEKGKYVELRCDPISGHTALYWYRQSLGQGPEFLIYFQGTGAADDSGLPNDRFFAVRPEGSVSTLKIQRTERGDSAVYLCASSFGAPGTNTQYFGPGTRLTVL.

The chain has TRBV28 and TRBJ2-7, with a tentative D call TRBD1 (5 bases). Germline V gene sequence: CDR1 MDHEN, CDR2 SYDVKM. The CDR3 spans 14 residues. V was shortened by 7 bases and J by 1 base, with 14 bases between the two germline ends. This CDR3 reads CASTLGQGSYEQYF. CDR3 sequence (DNA): TGTGCCAGCACCCTGGGCCAGGGATCCTACGAGCAGTACTTC.

This clone was recorded only once. J is TRBJ2-2 and V is TRBV14, with D unclear. Trimming removed 6 bases at V and 3 bases at J, with 14 bases between. This CDR3 contains 15 residues. Germline V CDR1 and CDR2: SGHDN, FVKESK. CDR3 protein: CASSFQPLDTGELFF. Written as DNA, the CDR3 is TGTGCCAGCAGTTTTCAGCCCCTGGACACCGGGGAGCTGTTTTTT.

V gene TRBV14 combines with J gene TRBJ2-3; TRBD2 is a possible D gene (6 bases). V was shortened by 2 bases and J by 0 bases, with 12 bases between the two germline ends. The CDR3 is made up of 16 amino acids. Germline assignment: CDR1 SGHDN and CDR2 FVKESK. This chain's CDR3 is CASSQPQRASTDTQYF. CDR3 DNA: TGTGCCAGCAGCCAACCCCAGCGGGCGAGCACAGATACGCAGTATTTT.

This clone was found once. V and J are TRBV7-6 and TRBJ2-7, with a tentative D call TRBD1 (6 bases). Germline V gene data show CDR1 as SGHVS and CDR2 as FNYEAQ. This CDR3 contains 15 residues. The V end was cut by 5 bases, the J end by 2 bases, with 16 bases between. Written as DNA, the CDR3 is TGTGCCAGCAGCCCAGGGGCAGTTGAGCCCTACGAGCAGTACTTC. As protein: CASSPGAVEPYEQYF.

The chain recombines TRBV2 with TRBJ2-1; perhaps TRBD2 as D (5 bases). The CDR3 consists of 15 residues. With 0 bases removed from V and 9 bases from J, the gap between germline ends came to 15 bases. The germline V gene has CDR1 SNHLY and CDR2 FYNNEI. In nucleotides, the CDR3 is TGTGCCAGCAGTGAAGCGCGGGCCCATCAATCTGAGCAGTTCTTC. Translation: CASSEARAHQSEQFF.

This clone showed up just once. The J gene is TRBJ2-7, the V gene TRBV11-2, with 8 nucleotides matching TRBD2. The CDR3 has 15 amino acids. With 1 base clipped from V and 6 bases from J, the junction kept 8 bases outside the gene matches. Germline V lookup: CDR1 SGHAT, CDR2 FQNNGV. The CDR3 is CASSLGWTSRSEQYF. The DNA for the CDR3 is TGTGCCAGCAGCTTAGGATGGACTAGCCGCTCCGAGCAGTACTTC. Based on the CDR3 plus reference TRBV11-2 and TRBJ2-7, the full variable domain is EAGVAQSPRYKIIEKRQSVAFWCNPISGHATLYWYQQILGQGPKLLIQFQNNGVVDDSQLPKDRFSAERLKGVDSTLKIQPAKLEDSAVYLCASSLGWTSRSEQYFGPGTRLTVT.

CDR3 bases: TGTGCCAGCAGCCGCGGACTCGTCGGGGCGGCATCCGAGCAGTACTTC. It specifies CASSRGLVGAASEQYF. This chain links TRBV6-6 with TRBJ2-7; either TRBD1 or TRBD2 may fit D (5 bases each). Trimming left V 6 bases short and J 6 bases short, with 24 bases between. This CDR3 comprises 16 residues. Germline V gives CDR1 MNHNY, CDR2 SVGAGI (reference sequence).

The V gene is TRBV3-1 (or the pseudogene TRBV3-2), the J gene TRBJ2-5, with D unclear. V gave up 4 bases and J gave up 0 bases, with 6 bases separating them. This CDR3 contains 13 residues. Germline V gene lookup returns CDR1 LGHDT and CDR2 YNNKEL (reference sequence). CDR3 DNA sequence: TGTGCCAGCAGCCTCCGCAACCAAGAGACCCAGTACTTC. As protein: CASSLRNQETQYF.

The chain has TRBV3-1 (or the pseudogene TRBV3-2) and TRBJ1-4; D remains unclear. V shed 0 bases and J shed 8 bases, with 10 bases lying between them. CDR3 length: 14 residues. Germline V CDR1 and CDR2: LGHDT, YNNKEL (reference sequence). CDR3 in DNA: TGTGCCAGCAGCCAAGAAAGGGCGGGGGAAAAACTGTTTTTT. Translation: CASSQERAGEKLFF.